A single sample gave rise to the 31 T cell receptor beta chains below, sequenced in a study of blood T cell repertoires in COVID-19. Only in-frame clones appear in the TCRdb table, and some are missing; sequencing was by immunoSEQ multiplex PCR. Of roughly 130,000 clones in the sample, approximately 80% were seen once. The specimen sequenced was peripheral blood. Every receptor here comes from a woman in her forties or fifties with acute or convalescent COVID-19.

The chain joins TRBV28 to TRBJ1-5, with 7 bases matching TRBD1. The CDR3 runs to 15 residues. V trimming: 5 bases; J trimming: 4 bases; junction bases outside the gene matches: 8. Germline V gene lookup returns CDR1 MDHEN and CDR2 SYDVKM. The CDR3 bases are TGTGCCAGCAGTCCGCCGGGACAGCCAAATCAGCCCCAGCATTTT. Its translation is CASSPPGQPNQPQHF.

The rearrangement joins TRBV7-8 to TRBJ2-3; D assignment may be TRBD1 or TRBD2 (5 bases each). The CDR3 loop spans 11 amino acids. Trimming left V 5 bases short and J 11 bases short, with 11 bases between. The germline gives CDR1 SGHVS, CDR2 FQNEAQ. The DNA of the CDR3 is TGTGCCAGCAGCCGGGGCCCTTTGCAGTATTTT. Translated: CASSRGPLQYF.

The rearrangement joins TRBV5-8 to TRBJ1-1; TRBD1 might be the D (5 bases). Germline V CDR1 and CDR2: SGHTS, YDEGEE. This CDR3 has 13 amino acids. Deletions cut 0 bases from V and 7 bases from J, with 10 bases between. The CDR3 DNA sequence: TGTGCCAGCAGCTTGGACAGGTTAAATGAAGCTTTCTTT. This sequence encodes CASSLDRLNEAFF.

The chain couples TRBV19 to TRBJ1-3; 7 nucleotides agree with TRBD1. The CDR3 loop spans 15 amino acids. V was clipped by 4 bases and J by 11 bases; unmatched bases: 14. Germline V gene lookup returns CDR1 LNHDA and CDR2 SQIVND (reference sequence). The DNA for the CDR3 is TGTGCCAGTAGTACACCGGCGACAGGGAAGGACGCCATATATTTT. Translating it yields CASSTPATGKDAIYF.

V is TRBV10-2 and J is TRBJ2-7; D uncertain. The germline gives CDR1 WSHSY, CDR2 SAAADI. The V end was cut by 8 bases, the J end by 2 bases, with 4 bases between. The CDR3 extends over 10 amino acids. The CDR3 DNA follows: TGCGCCAGCGGCCCCTACGAGCAGTACTTC. This codes for CASGPYEQYF.

Only a few counts were recorded for this clone. This chain links TRBV9 with TRBJ2-1; D might be TRBD2 (6 bases). V lost 4 bases and J 7 bases, leaving 21 bases between the germline ends. This CDR3 is built from 16 residues. Germline CDR1 reads SGDLS; CDR2 reads YYNGEE. This chain's CDR3 is CASSHAGLPGQNEQFF. In DNA, the CDR3 is TGTGCCAGCAGCCACGCGGGACTCCCCGGGCAGAATGAGCAGTTCTTC. Combining the CDR3 with reference TRBV9 and TRBJ2-1 gives the whole variable domain DSGVTQTPKHLITATGQRVTLRCSPRSGDLSVYWYQQSLDQGLQFLIQYYNGEERAKGNILERFSAQQFPDLHSELNLSSLELGDSALYFCASSHAGLPGQNEQFFGPGTRLTVL.

This clone was observed a single time. J is TRBJ2-2 and V is TRBV5-1, with 10 positions matching TRBD2. This CDR3 has 14 residues. The V gene end was trimmed by 8 bases and the J gene end by 7 bases; junction bases not matched to a gene: 8. The germline CDR1 and CDR2 sequences are SGHRS and YFSETQ. The CDR3: CASEAGGRNGELFF. The CDR3 DNA sequence: TGCGCCAGTGAAGCGGGGGGGCGAAACGGGGAGCTGTTTTTT.

The genes are TRBV10-2 and TRBJ1-2; TRBD1 matches 7 bases. J gave up 2 bases and V 8 bases, and 8 bases lay outside the gene matches. The CDR3 contains 14 residues. Germline V gene lookup returns CDR1 WSHSY and CDR2 SAAADI. The CDR3 here is CASSTGTVNYGYTF. The CDR3 DNA reads as TGCGCCAGCTCTACCGGGACAGTAAACTATGGCTACACCTTC.

The chain has TRBV3-1 (or the pseudogene TRBV3-2) and TRBJ1-6, with D tentatively TRBD1 (5 bases). V was cut by 2 bases and J by 10 bases, with 9 bases left in between. This CDR3 is 13 amino acids long. The germline V gene has CDR1 LGHDT and CDR2 YNNKEL (reference sequence). The CDR3, as DNA: TGTGCCAGCAGCCAAAGCAGGGCCTCACCCCTCCACTTT. It is translated as CASSQSRASPLHF.

Here the CDR3 reads CASSYPGQGSEAFF. The CDR3 nucleotides read TGTGCCAGCAGTTATCCGGGACAGGGGTCTGAAGCTTTCTTT. V usage is TRBV6-5 and J usage is TRBJ1-1; 10 positions match TRBD1. The CDR3 consists of 14 residues. V dropped 3 bases and J dropped 6; count of bases not matched to a gene: 4. The germline V gene encodes CDR1 MNHEY and CDR2 SVGAGI.

CDR3 bases: TGTGCCAGCAGTGAATTCGTAAACACCTATGGCTACACCTTC. Protein product: CASSEFVNTYGYTF. This sequence joins TRBV6-1 and TRBJ1-2; D is undetermined. V lost 2 bases and J lost 4, with 11 bases in between. CDR3 length equals 14 residues. CDR1 and CDR2 from the germline V gene are MNHNS and SASEGT.

Only a few counts were recorded for this clone. The chain joins TRBV6-6 to TRBJ1-3; D is possibly TRBD1 (6 bases). The CDR3 spans 15 residues. The V and J ends lost 5 bases and 0 bases respectively, with 11 bases between them. Germline lookup yields CDR1 MNHNY and CDR2 SVGAGI (reference sequence). This CDR3 reads CASSKDSNSGNTIYF. As DNA, the CDR3 is TGTGCCAGCAGTAAGGACAGTAACTCTGGAAACACCATATATTTT.

The chain recombines TRBV2 with TRBJ1-1; 9 nucleotides match TRBD1. The CDR3 contains 15 residues. The ends lost 7 bases at V and 5 bases at J; junction bases unmatched: 11. Looked up from germline, CDR1 is SNHLY and CDR2 is FYNNEI. In DNA form, the CDR3 reads TGTGCCAGCACACCCAGGACAGGGGAAGGGACTGAAGCTTTCTTT. It yields the protein CASTPRTGEGTEAFF.

J is TRBJ2-5 and V is TRBV6-5, with D perhaps TRBD1 (6 bases). The CDR3 spans 15 residues. Per germline, CDR1 MNHEY and CDR2 SVGAGI. Between the trimmed V and J ends, which lost 9 bases and 4 bases, there was a span of 21 bases. The CDR3 DNA reads TGTGCCAGTAAACGGGACAAGCTCGCGGGAGAGACCCAGTACTTC. This translates into CASKRDKLAGETQYF.

The gene calls are TRBV6-5 and TRBJ1-1; TRBD1 aligns across 7 bases. Unmatched junction bases numbered 6, after V lost 4 bases and J lost 4 bases. Germline V lookup: CDR1 MNHEY, CDR2 SVGAGI. The CDR3 runs 14 residues. The CDR3 protein is CASSLEQGSTEAFF. Written as DNA, the CDR3 is TGTGCCAGCAGTTTGGAACAGGGGTCCACTGAAGCTTTCTTT.

The rearrangement uses TRBV28 and TRBJ1-2; D uncertain. The CDR3 spans 13 residues. The germline CDR1 and CDR2 sequences are MDHEN and SYDVKM. V was trimmed by 7 bases and J by 5 bases, leaving 14 bases between them. The DNA for the CDR3 is TGTGCCAGCAAGACAAGGCTTAAGTATGGCTACACCTTC. Protein: CASKTRLKYGYTF.

V gene TRBV14 combines with J gene TRBJ2-5, with a weak D call TRBD2 (5 bases). Trimming removed 5 bases from V and 1 base from J, with 11 bases in between. CDR3 length: 14 amino acids. Germline assignment: CDR1 SGHDN and CDR2 FVKESK. As DNA, the CDR3 is TGTGCCAGCAGCATCGGGGTCCTCCAAGAGACCCAGTACTTC. This encodes CASSIGVLQETQYF.

The V call is TRBV2, the J call TRBJ2-7; maybe TRBD1 (6 bases). This CDR3 has 14 amino acids. Deletions cut 6 bases from V and 2 bases from J, with 14 bases between. Germline V lookup: CDR1 SNHLY, CDR2 FYNNEI. The CDR3 spells CASRLDSTTYEQYF. The CDR3 coding sequence is TGTGCCAGCAGACTGGACAGTACAACCTACGAGCAGTACTTC. Looking up the rest from reference TRBV2 and TRBJ2-7 gives the full variable domain: EPEVTQTPSHQVTQMGQEVILRCVPISNHLYFYWYRQILGQKVEFLVSFYNNEISEKSEIFDDQFSVERPDGSNFTLKIRSTKLEDSAMYFCASRLDSTTYEQYFGPGTRLTVT.

This clone has just one count. The chain couples TRBV18 to TRBJ2-1; 7 bases line up with TRBD1. The CDR3 is 17 amino acids. Germline trimming cut 0 bases from V and 11 bases from J; bases unmatched to any gene: 16. Germline assignment: CDR1 KGHSH and CDR2 LQKENI. CDR3 DNA: TGTGCCAGCTCACCACCGGGCAGGGGGTCCTACAATGATCAGCAGTTCTTC. This translates into CASSPPGRGSYNDQQFF.

The chain uses TRBV18 and TRBJ1-5, with 8 bases identical to TRBD1. The ends lost 4 bases at V and 2 bases at J; junction bases unmatched: 7. The CDR3 consists of 16 residues. Germline assignment: CDR1 KGHSH and CDR2 LQKENI. The CDR3 region is CASSREQTGGNQPQHF. The CDR3 DNA is TGTGCCAGCTCACGAGAGCAGACAGGGGGCAATCAGCCCCAGCATTTT.

The V call is TRBV28, the J call TRBJ1-3, with unresolved D. Germline-derived CDR1 and CDR2 are MDHEN and SYDVKM. This CDR3 spans 16 amino acids. Trimming shortened V by 5 bases and J by 0 bases, and 14 bases separated the two germline ends. CDR3 nucleotide sequence: TGTGCCAGCAGTCTCCTAGACCCAAGCTCTGGAAACACCATATATTTT. This gives the protein CASSLLDPSSGNTIYF.

In its sample, this clone was seen once. The chain recombines TRBV4-1 with TRBJ1-3; D unresolved. The CDR3 is made up of 13 amino acids. Deletions cut 1 base from V and 8 bases from J, with 9 bases between. Germline-derived CDR1 and CDR2 are MGHRA and YSYEKL. The CDR3 spells CASSQAVPDTIYF. The CDR3 nucleotides are TGCGCCAGCAGCCAAGCTGTACCGGACACCATATATTTT.

The chain links TRBV24-1 to TRBJ2-2, with a tentative D call TRBD2 (5 bases). CDR3 length equals 16 residues. The germline V gene encodes CDR1 KGHDR and CDR2 SFDVKD. Trimming cost V 5 bases and J 10 bases, with 22 bases left between them. This CDR3 is CATSGDGSRGFEELFF. CDR3 DNA: TGTGCCACCAGTGGTGACGGCTCTCGGGGTTTCGAGGAGCTGTTTTTT.

This clone was seen a handful of times. The genes are TRBV20-1 and TRBJ1-3; TRBD1 matches at 7 bases. Looked up from germline, CDR1 is DFQATT and CDR2 is SNEGSKA (reference sequence). Losses at the gene ends were 3 bases for V and 4 bases for J; bases not matched to a gene: 6. The CDR3 length is 14 residues. The CDR3 reads CSASDRVKGNTIYF. CDR3 sequence (DNA): TGCAGTGCTAGTGACAGGGTAAAGGGAAACACCATATATTTT.

The chain links TRBV7-9 to TRBJ2-5; TRBD1 might be the D (5 bases). The CDR3 is made up of 17 amino acids. Trimming cost V 5 bases and J 1 base, with 20 bases left between them. Germline values: CDR1 SEHNR, CDR2 FQNEAQ (reference sequence). In DNA, the CDR3 is TGTGCCAGCAGCCAGAGACGACAGAAAGGGTCCCAAGAGACCCAGTACTTC. It translates to CASSQRRQKGSQETQYF.

The chain uses TRBV2 and TRBJ1-2; a weak D match, TRBD1 (5 bases). This CDR3 contains 14 residues. Between the trimmed V and J ends, which lost 6 bases and 4 bases, there was a span of 15 bases. Germline assignment: CDR1 SNHLY and CDR2 FYNNEI. Written as DNA, the CDR3 is TGTGCCAGCAGGAGTCGAGGGGACTCCTATGGCTACACCTTC. Its translation is CASRSRGDSYGYTF.

The CDR3 spells CASSQEGRTYNEQFF. CDR3 nucleotide sequence: TGCGCCAGCAGCCAAGAGGGGAGGACCTACAATGAGCAGTTCTTC. The V call is TRBV4-1, the J call TRBJ2-1; D might be TRBD2 (6 bases). The CDR3 sequence is 15 residues long. Deletions cut 0 bases from V and 2 bases from J, with 8 bases between. The germline V gene has CDR1 MGHRA and CDR2 YSYEKL.

This clone was observed a single time. J is TRBJ2-1 and V is TRBV2, with 8 bases matching TRBD2. V shed 8 bases, J shed 10 bases, and the junction held 10 bases outside the gene matches. Germline V lookup: CDR1 SNHLY, CDR2 FYNNEI. The CDR3 is 13 residues long. CDR3 in DNA: TGTGCCAGCTTTCGGGGGGGGGTGTTGGAGCAGTTCTTC. As protein: CASFRGGVLEQFF.

This chain connects TRBV6-6 to TRBJ1-1; D remains unclear. The CDR3 loop spans 14 amino acids. Trimming removed 7 bases from V and 0 bases from J, with 12 bases in between. The germline V gene has CDR1 MNHNY and CDR2 SVGAGI (reference sequence). The CDR3 here is CASTREDMNTEAFF. As DNA, the CDR3 is TGTGCCAGCACCCGCGAGGATATGAACACTGAAGCTTTCTTT.

In the case of this clone: Other DNA sequences from this sample encode an identical CDR3 as well. The CDR3 nucleotides read TGTGCCAGCAGCGCCCAGGGTGGAGCTAACTATGGCTACACCTTC. Translating it yields CASSAQGGANYGYTF. The chain has TRBV9 and TRBJ1-2; D is perhaps TRBD1 (5 bases). The CDR3 has 15 residues. Germline CDR1 SGDLS, CDR2 YYNGEE. Trimming pared 3 bases from V and 0 bases from J, leaving 12 bases between.

This chain uses TRBV19 with TRBJ1-4; no definite D call. The ends were cut back, 0 bases at V and 0 bases at J, with 8 bases in the middle. There are 16 residues in the CDR3. Germline-derived CDR1 and CDR2 are LNHDA and SQIVND (reference sequence). The CDR3 region has the DNA TGTGCCAGTAGTATAGAGGAGTTTGCAACTAATGAAAAACTGTTTTTT. Its translation: CASSIEEFATNEKLFF.